This T cell receptor beta chain was recovered during a study of spatial heterogeneity in lung cancer. Background on the study: The study consistently detected more beta-chain than alpha-chain sequences. More than eight raw reads, on average, carried each unique TCR and UMI combination.

Study-wide results and caveats: Mutation tallies in tumors tracked expanded intratumoral alpha and beta TCR counts. Ubiquitous expanded TCR counts tracked ubiquitous nonsynonymous mutations, and regional counts tracked regional ones.

As to time point: sample taken at primary tumor resection. No cells were sorted before sequencing. The whole RNA sequenced was extracted from tumor, nontumor lung or frozen PBMC. Germline CDR1 reads SQVTM; CDR2 reads ANQGSEA. The CDR3 is 13 residues long. The V gene lost 3 bases and the J gene lost 4 bases, with 12 bases spanning the gap. TCRdb fed the 5' RACE reads into MiXCR, producing one record per CDR3 protein. The data show approximately 21,000 distinct CDR3 sequences, with about 6% seen just once and 10% held by the top ten. Comments on this clonotype: The antigen is undetermined.

This material consisted of lung tumor tissue, taken at surgery. This sequence was found in a male donor with early-stage non-small cell lung cancer. The chain employs TRBV29-1 and TRBJ1-1; D gene unclear. In DNA, the CDR3 is TGCAGCGTTGATGGAGGGTGGGGCACTGAAGCTTTCTTT. Translated, it gives CSVDGGWGTEAFF.